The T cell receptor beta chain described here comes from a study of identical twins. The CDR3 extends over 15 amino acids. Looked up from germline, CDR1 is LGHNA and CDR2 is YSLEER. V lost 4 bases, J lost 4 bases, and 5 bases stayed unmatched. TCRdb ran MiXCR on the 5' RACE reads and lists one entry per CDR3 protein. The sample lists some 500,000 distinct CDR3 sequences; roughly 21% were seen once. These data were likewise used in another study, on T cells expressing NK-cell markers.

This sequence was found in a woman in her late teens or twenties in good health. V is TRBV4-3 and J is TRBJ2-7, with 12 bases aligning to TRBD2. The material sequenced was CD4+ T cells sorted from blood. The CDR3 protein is CASSPTGLAGYEQYF. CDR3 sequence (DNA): TGCGCCAGCAGCCCCACGGGACTAGCGGGTTACGAGCAGTACTTC.